This TCR beta chain stems from a study of T cell clonotyping in hematopoietic cell transplantation. TCRdb's copy holds only in-frame clones and misses some; the assay was immunoSEQ multiplex PCR. The sample yields approximately 6,900 clones, about 87% seen once. The TCR sequence derives from a male patient in his late teens or twenties who had an allogeneic stem cell transplant from a related donor, so the T cells may come from the graft donor. Some clones in this sample may be carry-over from other donors' samples. Sequencing was performed on PBMCs, taken 100 days after allogeneic stem cell transplant.

The CDR3 spells CAIIRNSNTEAFF. The CDR3 DNA reads TGTGCCATAATCCGGAACAGTAACACTGAAGCTTTCTTT. The J gene is TRBJ1-1, the V gene TRBV19; D is ambiguous. From germline, CDR1 is LNHDA and CDR2 SQIVND (reference sequence). V was cut by 10 bases and J by 2 bases, with 14 bases left in between. The CDR3 loop spans 13 amino acids.